This T cell receptor (beta chain) was captured in a study of cytomegalovirus exposure and HLA in healthy donors. Study conclusions and caveats: Cytomegalovirus status was reportedly diagnosed by the classifier with high sensitivity and specificity.

This CDR3 has 15 amino acids. The germline gives CDR1 SGHDT, CDR2 YYEEEE. Trimming pared 4 bases from V and 0 bases from J, leaving 14 bases between. In regard to this clone: What it binds is not known.

PCR involved 60 Vbeta and 13 Jbeta primers. Method: immunoSEQ multiplex PCR; TCRdb's copy keeps in-frame clones and lacks some. The table lists approximately 120,000 clones, approximately 80% of them singletons, with 11% in the top ten. The V call is TRBV5-6, the J call TRBJ2-7; weak D call: TRBD1 (5 bases). The sequence was obtained from a man aged 35 to 55 in good health and CMV-seropositive. Material: PBMCs. This CDR3 reads CASSPTGQSSYEQYF. CDR3 sequence (DNA): TGTGCCAGCAGCCCTACAGGCCAGAGCTCCTACGAGCAGTACTTC.